A selection of T cell receptor beta chains follows, all from one sample in a study of early T cells in non-severe SARS-CoV-2 infection. TCRdb passed the 5' RACE reads through MiXCR, listing each CDR3 protein once. The data hold under 85,000 distinct CDR3 sequences, with 14% observed a single time. Sequencing was performed on whole blood. These receptors came from an adult who was a healthcare worker with PCR-confirmed SARS-CoV-2 infection or an uninfected control (not recorded which). CDR3s include the opening cysteine and the closing phenylalanine or tryptophan. A D gene is named only where the DNA matches it firmly. A clone size is listed for some rows: how often the clone was seen (once, few, many), or a class if it is expanded.

J: TRBJ2-1; size: few; V: TRBV20-1; D: TRBD2; CDR3: CSPMTPSGGSFNEQFF; DNA: TGCAGTCCTATGACACCTAGCGGGGGATCTTTCAATGAGCAGTTCTTC
J: TRBJ1-1; size: few; V: TRBV10-2; D: -; CDR3: CASSESGANTEAFF; DNA: TGCGCCAGCAGTGAGTCTGGAGCGAACACTGAAGCTTTCTTT
J: TRBJ1-2; size: few; V: TRBV7-2; D: -; CDR3: CASSYQPGHLNYGYTF; DNA: TGTGCCAGCAGCTACCAACCCGGACACCTCAACTATGGCTACACCTTC
J: TRBJ1-3; size: -; V: TRBV3-1; D: TRBD1; CDR3: CASRRTGGPSSGNTIYF; DNA: TGTGCCAGCAGGCGGACAGGGGGCCCCTCCTCTGGAAACACCATATATTTT
J: TRBJ2-1; size: few; V: TRBV3-1; D: -; CDR3: CASSPPTGAKNEQFF; DNA: TGTGCCAGCAGCCCCCCGACGGGGGCGAAGAATGAGCAGTTCTTC
J: TRBJ2-3; size: many; V: TRBV11-2; D: -; CDR3: CASSSWRTITARDTQYF; DNA: TGTGCCAGCAGCTCCTGGAGGACTATTACAGCTCGAGATACGCAGTATTTT
J: TRBJ2-1; size: many; V: TRBV4-3; D: TRBD1; CDR3: CASSQDGTGPYNEQFF; DNA: TGCGCCAGCAGCCAAGATGGGACAGGGCCCTACAATGAGCAGTTCTTC
J: TRBJ2-3; size: few; V: TRBV10-3; D: -; CDR3: CAISILSTDTQYF; DNA: TGTGCCATCAGTATTTTGAGCACAGATACGCAGTATTTT
J: TRBJ1-1; size: few; V: TRBV12-3/TRBV12-4; D: -; CDR3: CASSLVSGDTEAFF; DNA: TGTGCCAGCAGTTTAGTGTCAGGGGACACTGAAGCTTTCTTT
J: TRBJ1-1; size: many; V: TRBV12-3/TRBV12-4; D: -; CDR3: CASSWASRGAFF; DNA: TGTGCCAGCAGTTGGGCCTCCCGAGGGGCTTTCTTT
J: TRBJ2-7; size: -; V: TRBV7-9; D: -; CDR3: CASSLHGDAYEQYF; DNA: TGTGCCAGCAGCTTACACGGAGATGCCTACGAGCAGTACTTC
J: TRBJ2-7; size: -; V: TRBV18; D: -; CDR3: CASSPASYEQYF; DNA: TGTGCCAGCTCCCCTGCCAGCTACGAGCAGTACTTC
J: TRBJ2-1; size: -; V: TRBV9; D: TRBD2; CDR3: CASSPSGTSGYGEQFF; DNA: TGTGCCAGCAGCCCCTCCGGGACTAGCGGGTATGGTGAGCAGTTCTTC
J: TRBJ2-3; size: few; V: TRBV11-2; D: TRBD2; CDR3: CASSNGLAGRIDTQYF; DNA: TGTGCCAGCAGCAACGGACTAGCGGGGCGGATAGATACGCAGTATTTT
J: TRBJ2-7; size: few; V: TRBV10-3; D: TRBD1; CDR3: CAIKRSGQGNDEQYF; DNA: TGTGCCATCAAACGCTCAGGACAGGGGAACGACGAGCAGTACTTC
J: TRBJ1-6; size: few; V: TRBV11-2; D: -; CDR3: CASSLVGGGTLDSPLHF; DNA: TGTGCCAGCAGCTTAGTTGGGGGAGGGACCTTAGATTCACCCCTCCACTTT
J: TRBJ2-2; size: -; V: TRBV6-6; D: -; CDR3: CASSYRIVTANTGELFF; DNA: TGTGCCAGCAGTTATAGGATTGTGACAGCGAACACCGGGGAGCTGTTTTTT
J: TRBJ2-5; size: many; V: TRBV7-6; D: -; CDR3: CASSLVGQRPQETQYF; DNA: TGTGCCAGCAGCTTAGTCGGACAAAGACCCCAAGAGACCCAGTACTTC
J: TRBJ1-5; size: many; V: TRBV12-3/TRBV12-4; D: -; CDR3: CASSPPGFGHQPQHF; DNA: TGTGCCAGCAGTCCTCCGGGATTTGGGCATCAGCCCCAGCATTTT
J: TRBJ2-3; size: -; V: TRBV13; D: -; CDR3: CASSPRFGERDTQYF; DNA: TGTGCCAGCAGCCCACGGTTCGGGGAGCGAGATACGCAGTATTTT
J: TRBJ2-3; size: many; V: TRBV18; D: TRBD2; CDR3: CASSPPNRLAGTDTQYF; DNA: TGTGCCAGCTCACCCCCGAATCGGCTAGCGGGCACAGATACGCAGTATTTT
J: TRBJ2-5; size: -; V: TRBV29-1; D: TRBD1; CDR3: CSVIQGRTSLQETQYF; DNA: TGCAGCGTTATACAGGGGCGAACCTCCCTCCAAGAGACCCAGTACTTC
J: TRBJ2-1; size: few; V: TRBV29-1; D: TRBD2; CDR3: CSVSSGGAGEQFF; DNA: TGCAGCGTTAGTAGCGGGGGGGCCGGTGAGCAGTTCTTC
J: TRBJ1-1; size: few; V: TRBV28; D: -; CDR3: CASSLVRMSTEAFF; DNA: TGTGCCAGCAGTTTGGTCCGGATGAGCACTGAAGCTTTCTTT
J: TRBJ2-2; size: -; V: TRBV5-1; D: TRBD1; CDR3: CASSRSQGVTTGELFF; DNA: TGCGCCAGCAGTAGATCTCAGGGGGTGACCACCGGGGAGCTGTTTTTT
J: TRBJ1-5; size: -; V: TRBV29-1; D: -; CDR3: CSVATAGAGQPQHF; DNA: TGCAGCGTAGCTACGGCCGGGGCGGGACAGCCCCAGCATTTT
J: TRBJ1-1; size: -; V: TRBV28; D: -; CDR3: CASSLIPVNTEAFF; DNA: TGTGCCAGCAGTTTAATTCCAGTTAACACTGAAGCTTTCTTT
J: TRBJ1-1; size: -; V: TRBV28; D: TRBD1; CDR3: CASSLFDRGPEAFF; DNA: TGTGCCAGCAGTCTCTTCGACAGGGGGCCTGAAGCTTTCTTT
J: TRBJ2-7; size: -; V: TRBV6-6; D: -; CDR3: CASSPDWGGGEQYF; DNA: TGTGCCAGCAGTCCAGACTGGGGAGGGGGGGAGCAGTACTTC
J: TRBJ2-5; size: -; V: TRBV19; D: -; CDR3: CASSMARVEETQYF; DNA: TGTGCCAGTAGTATGGCGCGGGTCGAAGAGACCCAGTACTTC
J: TRBJ1-1; size: -; V: TRBV7-8; D: -; CDR3: CASSLAPWATEAFF; DNA: TGTGCCAGCAGCTTAGCGCCGTGGGCTACTGAAGCTTTCTTT
J: TRBJ2-3; size: -; V: TRBV18; D: TRBD2; CDR3: CASSPPGLAGDTDTQYF; DNA: TGTGCCAGCTCACCACCCGGGTTAGCGGGGGATACAGATACGCAGTATTTT
J: TRBJ1-5; size: few; V: TRBV28; D: -; CDR3: CASSWVMQDDQPQHF; DNA: TGTGCCAGCAGTTGGGTAATGCAGGACGATCAGCCCCAGCATTTT
J: TRBJ1-1; size: -; V: TRBV7-2; D: -; CDR3: CASSLDPERTEAFF; DNA: TGTGCCAGCAGCTTAGATCCGGAACGAACTGAAGCTTTCTTT
J: TRBJ2-5; size: -; V: TRBV3-1; D: -; CDR3: CASSQVETQYF; DNA: TGTGCCAGCAGCCAAGTGGAGACCCAGTACTTC
J: TRBJ2-7; size: few; V: TRBV20-1; D: TRBD2; CDR3: CSAIRPSGGYEQYF; DNA: TGCAGTGCTATCCGACCTAGCGGGGGCTACGAGCAGTACTTC
J: TRBJ2-7; size: few; V: TRBV19; D: -; CDR3: CASRSTGGHSYEQYF; DNA: TGTGCCAGTAGGTCAACCGGCGGGCACTCCTACGAGCAGTACTTC
J: TRBJ1-1; size: many; V: TRBV7-9; D: -; CDR3: CASSLQGNTEAFF; DNA: TGTGCCAGCAGCCTGCAGGGTAACACTGAAGCTTTCTTT
J: TRBJ2-1; size: many; V: TRBV19; D: TRBD1; CDR3: CASRLGTGPGEQFF; DNA: TGTGCCAGTAGGCTCGGGACAGGCCCCGGTGAGCAGTTCTTC
J: TRBJ2-7; size: -; V: TRBV28; D: -; CDR3: CASSFFPGLGVGYEQYF; DNA: TGTGCCAGCAGTTTCTTCCCCGGGTTGGGGGTCGGCTACGAGCAGTACTTC
J: TRBJ2-1; size: once; V: TRBV7-9; D: TRBD2; CDR3: CASSSGLLGGNEQFF; DNA: TGTGCCAGCAGCTCGGGACTACTGGGGGGCAATGAGCAGTTCTTC
J: TRBJ2-1; size: -; V: TRBV7-3; D: TRBD1; CDR3: CASSLDRVMLNEQFF; DNA: TGTGCCAGCAGCCTCGACAGGGTTATGCTCAATGAGCAGTTCTTC
J: TRBJ2-3; size: -; V: TRBV5-1; D: -; CDR3: CASSLATTTDTQYF; DNA: TGCGCCAGCAGTTTGGCGACGACCACAGATACGCAGTATTTT
J: TRBJ1-5; size: -; V: TRBV7-2; D: -; CDR3: CASSFGVYQPQHF; DNA: TGTGCCAGCAGCTTCGGAGTATATCAGCCCCAGCATTTT
J: TRBJ1-4; size: -; V: TRBV6-2/TRBV6-3; D: -; CDR3: CASRENPGHPNEKLFF; DNA: TGTGCCAGCAGGGAAAATCCGGGACATCCTAATGAAAAACTGTTTTTT
J: TRBJ1-5; size: many; V: TRBV28; D: TRBD1; CDR3: CASSWVQGKPQHF; DNA: TGTGCCAGCAGTTGGGTACAGGGGAAGCCCCAGCATTTT
J: TRBJ2-3; size: -; V: TRBV20-1; D: TRBD1; CDR3: CSASQGVTTDTQYF; DNA: TGCAGTGCTTCTCAGGGGGTAACGACAGATACGCAGTATTTT
J: TRBJ1-1; size: few; V: TRBV5-4; D: TRBD1; CDR3: CASSPIRQGTNTEAFF; DNA: TGTGCCAGCAGCCCTATTCGACAGGGTACGAACACTGAAGCTTTCTTT
J: TRBJ1-1; size: few; V: TRBV12-3/TRBV12-4; D: -; CDR3: CASSSGEAFF; DNA: TGTGCCAGCAGTTCGGGAGAAGCTTTCTTT
J: TRBJ2-7; size: -; V: TRBV2; D: -; CDR3: CASILSDGEPYEQYF; DNA: TGTGCCAGCATTCTGTCGGACGGGGAACCCTACGAGCAGTACTTC
J: TRBJ1-2; size: few; V: TRBV27; D: -; CDR3: CASSLEGGHGGYGYTF; DNA: TGTGCCAGCAGTTTAGAGGGAGGACATGGAGGATATGGCTACACCTTC
J: TRBJ1-1; size: many; V: TRBV6-5; D: TRBD1; CDR3: CASRPFTGDYEAFF; DNA: TGTGCCAGCAGACCGTTTACAGGGGACTATGAAGCTTTCTTT
J: TRBJ1-1; size: -; V: TRBV7-9; D: -; CDR3: CASSRPVDTEAFF; DNA: TGTGCCAGCAGTCGTCCCGTGGACACTGAAGCTTTCTTT